This section outlines one TCR beta chain sequence together with its context. What it binds is unknown. These data are taken from a study of post-analysis software for immune sequencing data. Germline CDR1 is SQVTM and CDR2 is ANQGSEA. The CDR3 is made up of 14 amino acids. Between the trimmed V and J ends, which lost 5 bases and 8 bases, there was a span of 21 bases. cDNA libraries for TCR beta contained unique molecular identifiers. TCRdb reprocessed the PCR reads via MiXCR and lists one record per CDR3 protein. There are about half a million distinct CDR3 sequences in the sample; under 55% occur only once, and roughly an eighth lies in the top ten. Study-wide findings and caveats: TRBV5-6, TRBV5-1 and TRBV20-1 were among five TRBV segments more frequent in patients than controls. Multiple sclerosis was associated with a significant reduction in normalized Chao1 diversity relative to controls.

The receptor comes from a girl aged 10 to 17 with multiple sclerosis. Sample: blood. The J gene is TRBJ1-2, the V gene TRBV29-1, with D possibly TRBD1 on 6 matching bases. CDR3 in amino acids: CSVTVMGGLGGYTF. CDR3 DNA sequence: TGCAGCGTTACTGTGATGGGGGGGCTCGGAGGCTACACCTTC.